This is a list of T cell receptor beta chains from one sample in a study of blood T cell repertoires in COVID-19. Produced via immunoSEQ multiplex PCR; TCRdb's table is partial and in-frame only. The table lists around 320,000 clones, 87% of them singletons. Sequenced material: peripheral blood. These receptors were taken from a man younger than 35 with active or convalescent COVID-19. Both conserved end residues are part of each CDR3. A D gene is named only where the DNA matches it firmly. Size values are once, few and many counts, or a class for expanded clones, and some rows have none.

.,TRBV10-3,.,TRBJ2-3,CAISARNTDTQYF,TGTGCCATCAGTGCGCGGAACACAGATACGCAGTATTTT
few,TRBV3-1/TRBV3-2,.,TRBJ1-5,CASSHKGFNQPQHF,TGTGCCAGCAGCCATAAGGGGTTCAATCAGCCCCAGCATTTT
once,TRBV7-9,.,TRBJ2-7,CASSLSRAGRNSYEQYF,TGTGCCAGCAGCTTAAGCAGGGCCGGAAGAAACTCCTACGAGCAGTACTTC
.,TRBV2,TRBD1,TRBJ2-1,CASSEGRGSYEQFF,TGTGCCAGCAGTGAAGGCAGGGGGAGCTATGAGCAGTTCTTC
.,TRBV11-2,.,TRBJ1-1,CASRYTPGAGTEAFF,TGTGCCAGCAGATATACACCAGGGGCCGGCACTGAAGCTTTCTTT
once,TRBV2,.,TRBJ2-3,CATLADNTDTQYF,TGTGCCACACTAGCTGATAATACAGATACGCAGTATTTT
.,TRBV3-1/TRBV3-2,TRBD1,TRBJ1-4,CASSRKTGLREKLFF,TGTGCCAGCAGCCGAAAGACAGGGCTTCGGGAAAAACTGTTTTTT
.,TRBV7-2,.,TRBJ1-3,CASSLSVVSGNTIYF,TGTGCCAGCAGCTTATCTGTAGTTTCTGGAAACACCATATATTTT
.,TRBV9,TRBD1,TRBJ1-3,CASSISGGHSGNTIYF,TGTGCCAGCAGCATATCAGGGGGCCACTCTGGAAACACCATATATTTT
.,TRBV7-3,TRBD2,TRBJ2-7,CASSLTPGLAGGISEQYF,TGTGCCAGCAGCTTAACTCCGGGACTAGCGGGAGGTATATCCGAGCAGTACTTC
.,TRBV18,.,TRBJ1-4,CASSQQSVNEKLFF,TGTGCCAGCTCTCAACAGAGTGTGAATGAAAAACTGTTTTTT
.,TRBV5-8,TRBD2,TRBJ2-1,CASSLERGREQFF,TGTGCCAGCAGCTTGGAGCGGGGGCGAGAGCAGTTCTTC
.,TRBV29-1,.,TRBJ1-1,CSVMTRMNTEAFF,TGCAGCGTTATGACAAGGATGAACACTGAAGCTTTCTTT
.,TRBV12-3/TRBV12-4,.,TRBJ1-3,CASSLGRVNTIYF,TGTGCCAGCAGTTTAGGACGGGTAAACACCATATATTTT
few,TRBV4-1,.,TRBJ1-1,CASSQKGGGSPSQNTEAFF,TGCGCCAGCAGCCAAAAAGGGGGGGGTTCGCCGAGTCAGAACACTGAAGCTTTCTTT
.,TRBV24-1,.,TRBJ2-1,CATSEEGYSATVFF,TGTGCCACCAGTGAGGAGGGCTATAGCGCCACGGTGTTCTTC
.,TRBV19,.,TRBJ1-4,CASSTVTASEKLFF,TGTGCCAGTAGTACGGTCACCGCTAGTGAAAAACTGTTTTTT
.,TRBV24-1,.,TRBJ2-3,CATSLYPADTQYF,TGTGCCACCAGTCTATACCCCGCAGATACGCAGTATTTT
.,TRBV7-2,.,TRBJ2-2,CASSFFITGELFF,TGTGCCAGCAGCTTTTTCATCACCGGGGAGCTGTTTTTT
.,TRBV4-1,.,TRBJ1-5,CASSQDSRGGSGSGSNQPQHF,TGCGCCAGCAGCCAAGATAGTCGCGGGGGGAGCGGTTCGGGTAGCAATCAGCCCCAGCATTTT
.,TRBV5-1,.,TRBJ1-5,CASSLAGQPGQPQHF,TGCGCCAGCAGCTTGGCCGGACAGCCGGGACAGCCCCAGCATTTT
.,TRBV15,TRBD1,TRBJ1-1,CATSRRQGTEAFF,TGTGCCACCAGCAGACGACAGGGCACTGAAGCTTTCTTT
.,TRBV7-2,TRBD1,TRBJ2-7,CASSLRAGGYVEDYYEQYF,TGTGCCAGCAGCTTAAGGGCAGGGGGTTATGTGGAAGACTACTACGAGCAGTACTTC
.,TRBV4-3,.,TRBJ2-2,CASSQLHRVGTGELFF,TGCGCCAGCAGTCAGCTCCACAGGGTTGGGACCGGGGAGCTGTTTTTT
once,TRBV2,.,TRBJ2-7,CASSATSQVYEQYF,TGTGCCAGCAGTGCCACCTCACAGGTATACGAGCAGTACTTC
.,TRBV5-1,TRBD2,TRBJ2-1,CASSSGGTSGNEQFF,TGCGCCAGCAGCTCGGGGGGGACTAGCGGAAATGAGCAGTTCTTC
.,TRBV7-8,.,TRBJ1-2,CASSLRVTNYGYTF,TGTGCCAGCAGCTTACGAGTCACTAACTATGGCTACACCTTC
few,TRBV11-2,.,TRBJ1-5,CASSLGPGGGQPQHF,TGTGCCAGCAGCTTAGGTCCGGGCGGGGGTCAGCCCCAGCATTTT
.,TRBV18,TRBD1,TRBJ2-6,CASSPRTGSLSGANVLTF,TGTGCCAGCTCACCAAGGACAGGGTCCCTCTCTGGGGCCAACGTCCTGACTTTC
.,TRBV5-4,TRBD1,TRBJ2-7,CASSLADRVAYEQYF,TGTGCCAGCAGCTTGGCCGACAGGGTCGCCTACGAGCAGTACTTC
.,TRBV24-1,.,TRBJ2-1,CATSDFGVHEQFF,TGTGCCACCAGTGATTTCGGGGTGCATGAGCAGTTCTTC
.,TRBV12-3/TRBV12-4,.,TRBJ1-2,CASSLWSYGYTF,TGTGCCAGCAGTTTATGGAGCTATGGCTACACCTTC
.,TRBV4-2,TRBD1,TRBJ1-2,CASSQDRQGANYGYTF,TGTGCCAGCAGCCAAGATCGGCAGGGGGCTAACTATGGCTACACCTTC
.,TRBV10-3,TRBD1,TRBJ1-6,CAISDREEPLHF,TGTGCCATCAGCGACAGGGAGGAACCCCTCCACTTT
few,TRBV15,TRBD1,TRBJ1-1,CATSRPGQGKNTEAFF,TGTGCCACCAGCAGACCGGGACAGGGGAAAAACACTGAAGCTTTCTTT
.,TRBV18,.,TRBJ1-6,CASSPLIFGDNSPLHF,TGTGCCAGCTCACCTCTCATCTTCGGGGATAATTCACCCCTCCACTTT
.,TRBV3-1/TRBV3-2,.,TRBJ2-5,CASSQYRREETQYF,TGTGCCAGCAGCCAATATCGCAGGGAAGAGACCCAGTACTTC
few,TRBV9,.,TRBJ1-6,CASSARRSGGNSPLHF,TGTGCCAGCAGCGCTCGGAGATCTGGAGGAAATTCACCCCTCCACTTT
.,TRBV27,TRBD1,TRBJ2-5,CASSLSPLMPTGLSQETQYF,TGTGCCAGCAGTTTATCCCCTCTAATGCCGACAGGGCTTTCCCAAGAGACCCAGTACTTC
.,TRBV7-9,.,TRBJ1-3,CASSLSGDSTIYF,TGTGCCAGCAGCTTGTCAGGGGATTCCACCATATATTTT
medium-sized,TRBV27,TRBD2,TRBJ2-7,CASSLEGPTSWSYEQYF,TGTGCCAGCAGTTTGGAGGGCCCGACTAGCTGGTCCTACGAGCAGTACTTC
.,TRBV7-9,.,TRBJ2-2,CASSLEGANTGELFF,TGTGCCAGCAGCTTAGAGGGAGCGAACACCGGGGAGCTGTTTTTT
.,TRBV5-1,.,TRBJ1-1,CASSLLGEGEAFF,TGCGCCAGCAGCTTGCTGGGTGAGGGTGAAGCTTTCTTT
.,TRBV10-3,TRBD1,TRBJ2-7,CAISAPDRDSYEQYF,TGTGCCATCAGTGCCCCGGACAGGGACTCCTACGAGCAGTACTTC
.,TRBV4-1,.,TRBJ2-7,CASSQVDSTLIF,TGCGCCAGCAGCCAGGTCGACAGCACCTTAATCTTC
.,TRBV9,.,TRBJ2-1,CASSAGGALSYNEQFF,TGTGCCAGCAGCGCCGGTGGGGCACTCTCCTACAATGAGCAGTTCTTC
.,TRBV7-2,.,TRBJ1-2,CASTPPKGTKGYTF,TGTGCCAGCACCCCCCCAAAAGGCACTAAGGGCTACACCTTC
.,TRBV5-4,.,TRBJ1-2,CASSLKGQLLYGYTF,TGTGCCAGCAGCTTGAAAGGACAGCTACTATATGGCTACACCTTC
.,TRBV6-5,.,TRBJ2-7,CASSYWGGEQYF,TGTGCCAGCAGTTACTGGGGCGGCGAGCAGTACTTC
.,TRBV28,.,TRBJ2-7,CASSSRGTSYEQYF,TGTGCCAGCAGTTCGCGGGGTACCTCCTACGAGCAGTACTTC
.,TRBV7-6,.,TRBJ1-5,CASSRGGSNQPQHF,TGTGCCAGCAGCAGGGGGGGTAGCAATCAGCCCCAGCATTTT
.,TRBV6-1,.,TRBJ1-2,CASRPGVGYGYTF,TGTGCCAGCAGACCAGGTGTGGGCTATGGCTACACCTTC
.,TRBV6-1,TRBD2,TRBJ2-4,CASSEGAGDSGNLIQYF,TGTGCCAGCAGTGAAGGGGCAGGGGATAGCGGGAATCTCATTCAGTACTTC
.,TRBV7-9,.,TRBJ1-1,CASSSVRGYDTEAFF,TGTGCCAGCAGCTCTGTACGGGGGTATGACACTGAAGCTTTCTTT
.,TRBV27,.,TRBJ2-7,CASSGGSFYEQYF,TGTGCCAGCAGCGGTGGGAGTTTCTACGAGCAGTACTTC
once,TRBV7-9,.,TRBJ1-4,CASSPLASDEKLFF,TGTGCCAGCAGCCCCTTAGCCTCGGATGAAAAACTGTTTTTT
.,TRBV5-1,TRBD1,TRBJ2-7,CASSYRDRGLYEQYF,TGCGCCAGCAGCTACCGGGACAGGGGGCTTTACGAGCAGTACTTC